A single T cell receptor (beta chain) is shown here with its context. Use of 60 Vbeta and 13 Jbeta primers characterized the PCR. TCRdb's table, derived via immunoSEQ multiplex PCR, lists solely in-frame clones and lacks some. This sample carries about 88,000 clones, with approximately 5.7% going to the ten biggest clones. Germline V gene sequence: CDR1 SGHNT, CDR2 YENEEA. V lost 3 bases and J lost 6, with 11 bases in between. This CDR3 comprises 14 residues. The data derive from a study of cytomegalovirus exposure and HLA in healthy donors. This chain joins TRBV11-3 and TRBJ1-4; unclear D gene. This clonotype was obtained from a girl aged 5 to 17 in good health and CMV-seropositive. Sequenced sample: PBMCs. The CDR3 loop reads CASSFGGPDEKLFF. CDR3 sequence (DNA): TGTGCCAGCAGCTTTGGTGGGCCCGATGAAAAACTGTTTTTT.